This T cell receptor (beta chain) derives from a study of cytomegalovirus exposure and HLA in healthy donors (dated by TCRdb to about 2017). At the level of the whole study: In an earlier analysis of 587 of the donors, roughly 300 Gb of sequence data and just under 120 million unique TCR beta sequences from about 190 million T cells were reported. Using immunosequencing, the study profiled T cell repertoires from fewer than 850 subjects and related those repertoires to cytomegalovirus serostatus. Roughly 300 gigabases of sequencing data and roughly 90 million unique TCR sequences were included in an early release covering about 620 HLA-typed donors. Among the roughly 400 genotyped donors, more than 70% belonged to the genetic ancestry cluster associated with self-reported Caucasian donors. Because of strong linkage in the cohort, 5 or 6 DR-DQ haplotypes were treated as single units for association and clustering. Donor age, sex, ethnicity and CMV serostatus were collected together with the repertoire data. The study aimed to test whether cataloging public T cell receptors could reveal signatures of past pathogen exposure. Class I and class II HLA loci were covered by the typing at four-digit resolution. A later analysis re-analyzed previously published TCR beta repertoires from about 600 donors and added high-resolution HLA genotyping to study TCR occurrence patterns. A later genetic analysis used genome-wide SNP genotypes for about 65% of the roughly 700 donors, treating that subset as a discovery cohort. Among roughly 400 genotyped donors of the cohort, an average of roughly 230,000 unique TCR beta nucleotide sequences was sequenced per donor, of which about 19% were non-productive. To predict cytomegalovirus infection status, the study combined high-throughput TCR immunosequencing, statistical association of individual TCRs with disease status, and machine learning. Along with the 666-subject first cohort, a separate validation cohort of 120 different subjects was used. In an earlier analysis of over 550 of the donors, high-throughput TCR beta sequencing was used to judge whether each TCR beta V gene segment behaved as functional or pseudogenic. The number of donors typed differed by locus, with roughly 620-640 for A, B, C, DRB1 and DQB1, around 500 for DQA1, about 610 for DPA1, and over 400 for DPB1. All discovery cohort repertoires had been generated using a single sequencing platform. Rather than drawing on any new phenotypic data, the later analysis identified candidate immune exposures from TCR beta sequences and the way those sequences occurred across donors.

Library generation was performed with the immunoSEQ multiplex PCR assay. The multiplex PCR relied on a mix of 60 forward primers for TCR Vbeta segments and 13 reverse primers for TCR Jbeta segments. A multiplex PCR assay on genomic DNA amplified the CDR3 region of rearranged TCR beta genes. The Illumina HiSeq System was used to sequence the amplified TCR beta libraries as 87-base-pair reads. The published analysis was carried out like this. A later analysis counted approximately 74 million unique TCR beta chains across the 666 repertoires, and around 9.9 million of these chains were shared by at least two donors. A nearest-neighbor algorithm error-corrected the raw reads and collapsed the reads into unique sequences, merging closely related sequences to remove PCR and sequencing errors. CDR3 sequences were aligned to IMGT reference sequences to assign V, D and J gene segments. For a sequence to be retained, a match of at least six nucleotides to both a V gene segment and a J gene segment was required. A rearrangement was called productive if the CDR3 had no stop codons and remained in frame with V and J, and every other rearrangement was called non-productive. CDR3 was defined according to IMGT convention as the region running from the second conserved V-encoded cysteine to the conserved J-encoded phenylalanine. In an earlier analysis of around 570 of the donors, sequences lacking an unambiguous match to a single V gene segment were excluded. In an earlier analysis of a few hundred of the donors, a V segment was called functional when productive rearrangements were above 56.7%, and segregating when the standard deviation between donors exceeded 5%. A statistical classification framework was built to diagnose cytomegalovirus status from the catalog of TCR beta chain sequences. In a later analysis, V and J genes were assigned by comparing TCR nucleotide sequences against IMGT/GENE-DB human TR gene sequences. Using the TCRdist pipeline, a later analysis assigned CDR3 sequences along with most-parsimonious VDJ recombination scenarios. In a later analysis, each TCR beta chain was defined by its CDR3 amino acid sequence together with its V-gene family, and reads lacking a unique V-gene family were excluded. To address suspected cross-contamination and a sequencing artifact, a later analysis removed 592 highly shared, low-generation-probability nucleotide sequences. In a later analysis, a clonal expansion index for each public chain was calculated from normalized within-repertoire ranks of inferred template counts. A later analysis computed generation probabilities with a VDJ recombination model fitted to out-of-frame rearrangements, and checked the results against IGoR. Hypergeometric tests were used in a later analysis to score TCR-TCR, TCR-HLA and TCR-CMV co-occurrence, with a repertoire-size bias correction applied to the TCR pairs. In a later analysis, false discovery rates were estimated by permuting HLA or CMV assignments 20 times. A later analysis grouped co-occurring TCRs with DBSCAN, adding TCRdist sequence similarity when clustering within HLA-allele-positive subsets. Co-occurrence clustering excluded repertoires with fewer than 30,000 or more than 120,000 public chains, plus five with anomalous nucleotide sharing. The immuneACCESS repertoire file appears here via TCRdb, limited to in-frame rearrangements. These files lack a portion of the clones; in checked studies, under half of the deficit traces to unresolved V genes, and the cause of the others is not known. That table supplies the V and J calls and clone size; D and trimming were determined from the DNA. The sample contains 85,000 to 100,000 clones, under 65% of them found a single time. Jointly, the top ten make up 2.5% to 3.5% of the sample.

Taken from cysteine to phenylalanine, the CDR3 has 13 residues. The kept DNA is CDR3 alone, 39 bases in frame from the first base. Reading the germline V gene (reference sequence) gives CDR1 WNHNN and CDR2 SYGVQD. V loses 3 bases of germline sequence and J loses 10 bases, and the interval between the two ends is 13 bases. The full study reports these points: The only immune exposure information available for the cohort was CMV serostatus. It was suggested by the authors that the approach could potentially be generalized to other disease states and immunological phenotypes. A later analysis reported that several top co-occurrence clusters appeared linked to parvovirus B19, influenza, CMV and Epstein-Barr virus. According to a later analysis, TCR association rates differed among HLA loci, with DRB1 alleles showing the most associated TCRs and HLA-C alleles showing the fewest. Because HLA typing was missing for some donors at each locus, association tests included only the typed subset. Most TCR sequences were observed very rarely across donors, whereas some public TCRs were present in many individuals. Broadly in line with IMGT annotations, most TCR beta V segments showed up in productive rearrangements about 87% or about 30% of the time in an earlier analysis of several hundred of the donors. Some IMGT-functional V segments, including TRBV6-2 and TRBV6-3, could not be told apart with the 87-base-pair reads, so those segments were excluded. Correlated functional status among segregating V segments might be attributable to linkage disequilibrium, but an unknown experimental factor could not be ruled out. An association between a missense DCLRE1C variant and V-gene and J-gene trimming of TCR beta chains was found in a later genetic analysis and replicated in an independent cohort. The sequencing pipeline was judged likely to have produced a cluster of highly shared sequence variants as a technical artifact. A later analysis found that most CMV-associated TCR beta chains appeared HLA-restricted, with HLA associations seemingly driven largely by CMV exposure. When HLA alleles, especially DR and DQ, strongly co-occurred, TCR associations were difficult to assign to individual alleles. A total of fewer than 200 TCR beta chains were listed by the study as associated with cytomegalovirus. Because counts were too low, seventeen rarely observed V segments, including chromosome 9 orphons, were excluded from the earlier analysis of some 540 of the donors. Sequencing depth was assumed to be roughly uniform across donors in the presence/absence analyses, though that assumption may not hold. In a later analysis, around 17,000 TCR beta sequences were associated with specific HLA alleles at a false discovery rate of 0.05. In vitro tests confirmed that a few of the cytomegalovirus-associated TCR beta chains recognize cytomegalovirus antigens. In a later genetic analysis, fewer N-insertions in productive TCRs were reported among donors in an Asian-associated ancestry cluster than the roughly 640-donor mean. A further reported finding was that TCR beta sequences accurately predicted the HLA-A and HLA-B alleles for most subjects in the first cohort. In both the original and validation cohorts, the classifier was reported to diagnose cytomegalovirus status with high specificity and sensitivity. This cohort had only TCR beta chains sequenced, and the lack of alpha or paired-chain data limited which features could be detected. In a later analysis, HLA-associated TCR beta chains showed more clonal expansion and lower generation probabilities than non-associated chains that were equally common.

As to this clone: Its recognized antigen is unknown. It has no much larger one-base neighbor in the sample; base qualities were not kept.

The cohort consisted of 650 to 850 healthy bone marrow donors. All cohort members were sampled while nominally healthy, although unrecorded immune exposures were likely present. The donor tested CMV seronegative, placing the donor among the roughly 400 seronegative members of the cohort. Each donor provided a peripheral blood sample, and peripheral blood mononuclear cells were used for TCR beta sequencing. Genomic DNA extraction from the blood cell samples was performed with the Qiagen DNeasy Blood Extraction Kit. The clonotype originates from a man aged 60 to 69 in good health and CMV-seronegative. Here the chain combines TRBV10-1 and TRBJ2-1; no D segment can be confidently identified. Sequencing used PBMCs. The CDR3 here reads CASSDSTLEEQFF. The nucleotide sequence is TGCGCCAGCAGTGACTCGACCTTGGAGGAGCAGTTCTTC.